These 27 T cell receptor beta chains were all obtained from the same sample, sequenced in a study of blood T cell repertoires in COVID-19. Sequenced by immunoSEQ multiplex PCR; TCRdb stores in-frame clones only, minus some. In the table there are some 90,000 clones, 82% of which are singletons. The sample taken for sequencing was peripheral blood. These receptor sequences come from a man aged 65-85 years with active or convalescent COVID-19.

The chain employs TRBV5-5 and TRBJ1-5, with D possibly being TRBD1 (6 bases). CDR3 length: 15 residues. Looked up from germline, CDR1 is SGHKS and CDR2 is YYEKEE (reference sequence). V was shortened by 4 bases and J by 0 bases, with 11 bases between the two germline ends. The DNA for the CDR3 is TGTGCCAGCAGCAGACAGGAATATAGCAATCAGCCCCAGCATTTT. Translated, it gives CASSRQEYSNQPQHF.

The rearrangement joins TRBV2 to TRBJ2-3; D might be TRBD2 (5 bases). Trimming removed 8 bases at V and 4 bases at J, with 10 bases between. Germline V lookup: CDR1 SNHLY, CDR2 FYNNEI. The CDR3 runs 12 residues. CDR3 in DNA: TGTGCCAGCTACGGGGAGCCAGATACGCAGTATTTT. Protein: CASYGEPDTQYF.

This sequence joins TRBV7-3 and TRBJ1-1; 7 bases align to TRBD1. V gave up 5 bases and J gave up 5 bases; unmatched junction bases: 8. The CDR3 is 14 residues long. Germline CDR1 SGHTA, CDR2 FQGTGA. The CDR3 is CASSPDRDHTEAFF. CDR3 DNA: TGTGCCAGCAGCCCTGACAGGGATCATACTGAAGCTTTCTTT.

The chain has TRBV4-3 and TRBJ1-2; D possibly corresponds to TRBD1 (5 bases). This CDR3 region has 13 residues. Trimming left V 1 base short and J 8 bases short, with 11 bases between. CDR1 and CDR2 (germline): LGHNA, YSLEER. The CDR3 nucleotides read TGCGCCAGCAGCCAAGGGCGGGGGAACGGCTACACCTTC. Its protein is CASSQGRGNGYTF.

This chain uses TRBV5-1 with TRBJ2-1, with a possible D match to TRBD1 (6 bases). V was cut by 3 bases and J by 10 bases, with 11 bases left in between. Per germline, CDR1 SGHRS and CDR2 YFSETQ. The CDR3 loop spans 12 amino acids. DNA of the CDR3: TGCGCCAGCAGCTCTAACAGGGACGAGCAGTTCTTC. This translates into CASSSNRDEQFF.

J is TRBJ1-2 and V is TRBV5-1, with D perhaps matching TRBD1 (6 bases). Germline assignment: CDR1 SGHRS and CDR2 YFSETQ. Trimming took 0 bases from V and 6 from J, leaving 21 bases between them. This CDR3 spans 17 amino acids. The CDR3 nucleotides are TGCGCCAGCAGCTTGGCAATTGGGTTACAGGGCTCGGATGGCTACACCTTC. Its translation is CASSLAIGLQGSDGYTF. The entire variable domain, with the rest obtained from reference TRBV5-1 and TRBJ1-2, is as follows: KAGVTQTPRYLIKTRGQQVTLSCSPISGHRSVSWYQQTPGQGLQFLFEYFSETQRNKGNFPGRFSGRQFSNSRSEMNVSTLELGDSALYLCASSLAIGLQGSDGYTFGSGTRLTVV.

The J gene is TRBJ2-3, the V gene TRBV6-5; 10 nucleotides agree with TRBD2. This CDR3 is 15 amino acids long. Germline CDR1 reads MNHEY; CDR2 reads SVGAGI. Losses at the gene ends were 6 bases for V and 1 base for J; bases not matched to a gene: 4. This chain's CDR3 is CASRLLAGGTDTQYF. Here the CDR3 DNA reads TGTGCCAGCAGACTCCTAGCGGGGGGCACAGATACGCAGTATTTT.

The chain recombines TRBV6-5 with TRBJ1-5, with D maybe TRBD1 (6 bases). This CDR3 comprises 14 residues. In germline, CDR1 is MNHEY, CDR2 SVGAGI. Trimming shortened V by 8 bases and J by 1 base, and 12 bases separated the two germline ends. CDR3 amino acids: CASRGAGSNQPQHF. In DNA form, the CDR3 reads TGTGCCAGCCGGGGGGCGGGAAGCAATCAGCCCCAGCATTTT.

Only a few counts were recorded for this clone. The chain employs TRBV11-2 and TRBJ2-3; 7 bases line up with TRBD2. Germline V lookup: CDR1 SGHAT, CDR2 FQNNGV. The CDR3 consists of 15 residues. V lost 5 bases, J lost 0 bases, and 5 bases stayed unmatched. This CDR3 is CASSTSGASTDTQYF. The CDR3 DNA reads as TGTGCCAGCAGCACAAGCGGGGCTAGCACAGATACGCAGTATTTT.

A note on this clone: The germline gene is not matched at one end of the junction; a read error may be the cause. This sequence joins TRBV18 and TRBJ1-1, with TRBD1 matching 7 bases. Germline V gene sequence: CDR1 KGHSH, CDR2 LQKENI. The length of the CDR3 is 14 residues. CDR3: CASSPQGLNTEAFF. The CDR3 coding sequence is TGTGCCAGCTCTCCACAGGGGCTGAACACTGAAGCTTTCTTT.

The CDR3 DNA reads TGTGCCAGCAGCCTCGACAGGGGTGAAAAACTGTTTTTT. This encodes CASSLDRGEKLFF. The V and J genes are TRBV12-3 or TRBV12-4 and TRBJ1-4; 8 nucleotides line up with TRBD1. Trimming cost V 6 bases and J 7 bases; bases outside gene matches: 4. The CDR3 covers 13 residues.

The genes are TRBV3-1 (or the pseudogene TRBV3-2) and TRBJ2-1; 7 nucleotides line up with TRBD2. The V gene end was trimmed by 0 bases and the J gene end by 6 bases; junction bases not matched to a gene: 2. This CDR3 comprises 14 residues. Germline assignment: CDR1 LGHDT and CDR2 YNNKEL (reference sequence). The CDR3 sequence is CASSQEGRVNEQFF. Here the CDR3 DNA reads TGTGCCAGCAGCCAAGAGGGGAGGGTCAATGAGCAGTTCTTC.

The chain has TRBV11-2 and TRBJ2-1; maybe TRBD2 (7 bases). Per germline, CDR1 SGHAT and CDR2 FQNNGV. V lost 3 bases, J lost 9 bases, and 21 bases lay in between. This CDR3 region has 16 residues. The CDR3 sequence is CASSFGGAAVFGEQFF. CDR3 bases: TGTGCCAGCAGCTTTGGGGGGGCCGCGGTTTTTGGTGAGCAGTTCTTC.

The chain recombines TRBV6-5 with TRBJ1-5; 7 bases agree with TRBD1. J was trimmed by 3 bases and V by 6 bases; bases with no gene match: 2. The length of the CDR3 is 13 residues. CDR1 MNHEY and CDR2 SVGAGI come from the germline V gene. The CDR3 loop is CASSGTDNQPQHF. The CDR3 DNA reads TGTGCCAGCAGCGGGACAGACAATCAGCCCCAGCATTTT.

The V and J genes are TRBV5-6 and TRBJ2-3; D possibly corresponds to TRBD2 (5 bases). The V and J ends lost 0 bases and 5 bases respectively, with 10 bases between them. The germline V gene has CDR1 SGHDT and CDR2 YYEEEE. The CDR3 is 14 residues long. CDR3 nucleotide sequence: TGTGCCAGCAGCTTGGGGGCTCGGGGAGATACGCAGTATTTT. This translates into CASSLGARGDTQYF.

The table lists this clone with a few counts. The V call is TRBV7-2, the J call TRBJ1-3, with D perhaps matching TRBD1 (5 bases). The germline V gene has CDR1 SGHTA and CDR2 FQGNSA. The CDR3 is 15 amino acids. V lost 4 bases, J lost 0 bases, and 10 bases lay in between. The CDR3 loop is CASSSWGGSGNTIYF. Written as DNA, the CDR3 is TGTGCCAGCAGCTCCTGGGGCGGCTCTGGAAACACCATATATTTT. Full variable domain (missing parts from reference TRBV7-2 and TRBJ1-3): GAGVSQSPSNKVTEKGKDVELRCDPISGHTALYWYRQSLGQGLEFLIYFQGNSAPDKSGLPSDRFSAERTGGSVSTLTIQRTQQEDSAVYLCASSSWGGSGNTIYFGEGSWLTVV.

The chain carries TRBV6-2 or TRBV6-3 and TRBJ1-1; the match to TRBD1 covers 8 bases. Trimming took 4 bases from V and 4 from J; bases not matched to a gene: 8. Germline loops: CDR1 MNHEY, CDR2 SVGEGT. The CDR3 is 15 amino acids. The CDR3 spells CASSSPQGALTEAFF. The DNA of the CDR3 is TGTGCCAGCAGTTCCCCGCAGGGGGCTCTCACTGAAGCTTTCTTT.

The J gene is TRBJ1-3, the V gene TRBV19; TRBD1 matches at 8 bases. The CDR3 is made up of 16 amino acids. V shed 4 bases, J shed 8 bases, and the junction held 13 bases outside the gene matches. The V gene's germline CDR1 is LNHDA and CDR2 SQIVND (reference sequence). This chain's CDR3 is CASSTSGQGASDTIYF. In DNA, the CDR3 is TGTGCCAGTAGTACCAGCGGGCAGGGGGCTTCGGACACCATATATTTT.

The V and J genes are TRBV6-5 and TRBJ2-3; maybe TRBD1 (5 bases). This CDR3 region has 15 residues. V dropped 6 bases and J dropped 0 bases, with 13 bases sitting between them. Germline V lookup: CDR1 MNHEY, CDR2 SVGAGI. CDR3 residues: CASRLDKASTDTQYF. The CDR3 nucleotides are TGTGCCAGCAGGCTGGACAAGGCTAGCACAGATACGCAGTATTTT.

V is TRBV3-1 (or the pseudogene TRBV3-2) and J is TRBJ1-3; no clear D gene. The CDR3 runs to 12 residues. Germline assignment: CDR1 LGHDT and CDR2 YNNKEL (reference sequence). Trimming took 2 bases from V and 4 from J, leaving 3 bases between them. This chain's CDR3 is CASSQSGNTIYF. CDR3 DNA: TGTGCCAGCAGCCAATCAGGAAACACCATATATTTT.

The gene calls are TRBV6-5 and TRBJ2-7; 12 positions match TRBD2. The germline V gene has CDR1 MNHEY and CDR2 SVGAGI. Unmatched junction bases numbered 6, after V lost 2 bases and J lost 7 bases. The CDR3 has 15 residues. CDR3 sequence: CASSYPSGGAEEQYF. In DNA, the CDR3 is TGTGCCAGCAGTTACCCTAGCGGGGGGGCAGAAGAGCAGTACTTC.

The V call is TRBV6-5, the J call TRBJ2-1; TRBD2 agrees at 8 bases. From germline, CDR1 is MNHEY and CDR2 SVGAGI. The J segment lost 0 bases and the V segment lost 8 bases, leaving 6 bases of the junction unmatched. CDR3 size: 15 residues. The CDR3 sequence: CASQVAGSSYNEQFF. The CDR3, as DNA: TGTGCCAGCCAAGTAGCGGGGAGCTCCTACAATGAGCAGTTCTTC.

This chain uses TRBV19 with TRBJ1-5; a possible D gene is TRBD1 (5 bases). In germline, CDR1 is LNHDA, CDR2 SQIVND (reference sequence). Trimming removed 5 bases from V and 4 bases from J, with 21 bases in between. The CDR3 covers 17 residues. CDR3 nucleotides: TGTGCCAGTAGTTTAACACAGTCCGGGACTAGAAATCAGCCCCAGCATTTT. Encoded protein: CASSLTQSGTRNQPQHF.

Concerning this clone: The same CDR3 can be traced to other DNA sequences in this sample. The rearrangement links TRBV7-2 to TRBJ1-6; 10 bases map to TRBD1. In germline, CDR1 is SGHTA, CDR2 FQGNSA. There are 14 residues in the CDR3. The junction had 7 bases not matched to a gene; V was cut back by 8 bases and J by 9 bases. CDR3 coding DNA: TGTGCCAGCTCCCGGGACAGGGGAGGTTCACCCCTCCACTTT. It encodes CASSRDRGGSPLHF.

In nucleotides, the CDR3 is TGTGCCAGCAGTTTACGCGTCACAGATACGCAGTATTTT. This sequence encodes CASSLRVTDTQYF. This chain joins TRBV27 and TRBJ2-3; D ambiguous. Germline CDR1 and CDR2: MNHEY and SMNVEV (reference sequence). Trimming stripped 2 bases from V and 2 bases from J, with 5 bases between. The CDR3 extends over 13 amino acids.

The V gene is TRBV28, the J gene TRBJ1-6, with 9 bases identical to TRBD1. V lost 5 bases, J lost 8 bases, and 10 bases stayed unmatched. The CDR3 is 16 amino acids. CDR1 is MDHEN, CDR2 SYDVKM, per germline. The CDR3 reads CASSPGQGGLYSPLHF. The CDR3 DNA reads TGTGCCAGCAGTCCGGGACAGGGAGGATTGTATTCACCCCTCCACTTT.

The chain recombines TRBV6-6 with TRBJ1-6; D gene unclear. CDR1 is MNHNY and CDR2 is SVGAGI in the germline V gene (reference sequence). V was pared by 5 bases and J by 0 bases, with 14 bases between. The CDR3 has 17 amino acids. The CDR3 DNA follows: TGTGCCAGCAGTCTCCACATTCAAAGCTCCTATAATTCACCCCTCCACTTT. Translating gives CASSLHIQSSYNSPLHF.